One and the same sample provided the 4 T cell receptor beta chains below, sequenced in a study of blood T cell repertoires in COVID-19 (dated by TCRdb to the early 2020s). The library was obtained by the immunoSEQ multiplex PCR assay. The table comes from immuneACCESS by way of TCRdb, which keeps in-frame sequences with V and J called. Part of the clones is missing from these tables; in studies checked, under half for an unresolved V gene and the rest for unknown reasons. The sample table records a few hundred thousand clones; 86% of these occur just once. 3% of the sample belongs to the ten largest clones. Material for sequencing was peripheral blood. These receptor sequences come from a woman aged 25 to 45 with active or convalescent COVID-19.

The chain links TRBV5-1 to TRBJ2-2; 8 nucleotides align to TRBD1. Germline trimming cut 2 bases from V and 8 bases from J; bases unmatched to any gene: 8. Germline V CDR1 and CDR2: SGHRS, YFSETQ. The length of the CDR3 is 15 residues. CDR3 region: CASSFRQGFTGELFF. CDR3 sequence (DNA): TGCGCCAGCAGCTTTCGACAGGGGTTCACGGGGGAGCTGTTTTTT.

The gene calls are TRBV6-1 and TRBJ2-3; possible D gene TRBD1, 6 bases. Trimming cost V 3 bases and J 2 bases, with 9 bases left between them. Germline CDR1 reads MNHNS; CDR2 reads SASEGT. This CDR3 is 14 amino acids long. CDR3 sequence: CASSDRTDTDTQYF. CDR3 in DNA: TGTGCCAGCAGTGACAGGACAGACACAGATACGCAGTATTTT.

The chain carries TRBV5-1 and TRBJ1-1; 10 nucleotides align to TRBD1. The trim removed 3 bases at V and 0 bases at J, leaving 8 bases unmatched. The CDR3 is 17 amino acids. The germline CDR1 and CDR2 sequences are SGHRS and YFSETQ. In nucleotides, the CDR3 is TGCGCCAGCAGCTCTCCGGGGACAGGGGCCCTGAACACTGAAGCTTTCTTT. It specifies CASSSPGTGALNTEAFF.

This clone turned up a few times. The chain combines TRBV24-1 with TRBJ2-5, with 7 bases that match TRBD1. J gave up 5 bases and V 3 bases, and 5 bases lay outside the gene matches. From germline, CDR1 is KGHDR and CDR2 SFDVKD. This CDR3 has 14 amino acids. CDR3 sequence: CATSDPKGAETQYF. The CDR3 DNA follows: TGTGCCACCAGTGATCCCAAGGGGGCGGAGACCCAGTACTTC.